The 17 T cell receptor beta chains below all came from one sample that was sequenced in a study of follicular helper T cells after annual influenza vaccination. Using immunoSEQ multiplex PCR, the repertoire was profiled, and TCRdb retains in-frame clones only, with some absent. The sample yields about 9,000 clones, approximately 81% seen once. As for time point: 2014-2015 season, 7 days after vaccination. This material consisted of CXCR5+ CD38- circulating T follicular helper cells from blood, taken 7 days after influenza vaccination. Subset defined: circulating Tfh, non-naive CD4+CXCR5+PD-1+ (ICOS+CD38+ or ICOS-CD38-). The receptors shown here come from an adult who received the influenza vaccine.

V usage is TRBV9 and J usage is TRBJ1-5; TRBD1 might be the D (5 bases). V lost 5 bases and J 1 base, leaving 16 bases between the germline ends. The CDR3 runs 16 residues. In germline, CDR1 is SGDLS, CDR2 YYNGEE. CDR3 amino acids: CASSGGGPSSNQPQHF. The CDR3 nucleotides are TGTGCCAGCAGTGGGGGTGGCCCGTCGAGCAATCAGCCCCAGCATTTT.

The sample holds one count of this clone. The genes are TRBV5-1 and TRBJ2-5, with 7 bases fitting TRBD1. Germline V gene data show CDR1 as SGHRS and CDR2 as YFSETQ. V was pared by 0 bases and J by 0 bases, with 14 bases of the junction left unmatched. The CDR3 is made up of 19 amino acids. The chain's CDR3 is CASSLGPRTGDQYQETQYF. The CDR3 nucleotides read TGCGCCAGCAGCTTGGGACCGCGGACAGGCGACCAGTACCAAGAGACCCAGTACTTC.

The chain is built from TRBV7-2 and TRBJ2-1, with TRBD1 matching 8 bases. The CDR3 extends over 13 amino acids. The germline CDR1 and CDR2 sequences are SGHTA and FQGNSA. Unmatched junction bases numbered 3, after V lost 5 bases and J lost 6 bases. Here the CDR3 DNA reads TGTGCCAGCAGCCTGGACAGGGCCAATGAGCAGTTCTTC. Protein: CASSLDRANEQFF.

V is TRBV5-4 and J is TRBJ2-1; D gene uncertain. The CDR3 has 15 residues. The germline gives CDR1 SGHNT, CDR2 YYREEE (reference sequence). Trimming shortened V by 1 base and J by 6 bases, and 14 bases separated the two germline ends. The CDR3 DNA sequence: TGTGCCAGCAGCTTGTCGCCAGAATCTGTCAATGAGCAGTTCTTC. Its translation: CASSLSPESVNEQFF.

The CDR3 sequence: CASSERQGRSEAFF. The CDR3 DNA reads TGTGCCAGCAGTGAAAGACAGGGGCGGTCTGAAGCTTTCTTT. The chain employs TRBV6-1 and TRBJ1-1, with 8 bases lining up with TRBD1. Germline assignment: CDR1 MNHNS and CDR2 SASEGT. J lost 6 bases, V lost 2 bases, and 5 bases had no gene match. The CDR3 length is 14 residues.

V is TRBV2 and J is TRBJ2-6; D gene ambiguous. From germline, CDR1 is SNHLY and CDR2 FYNNEI. The CDR3 has 12 amino acids. V lost 8 bases to trimming and J lost 3 bases, with 5 bases between them. DNA for the CDR3: TGTGCCAGCGGCAGTGGGGCCAACGTCCTGACTTTC. Translating gives CASGSGANVLTF.

The rearrangement uses TRBV6-1 and TRBJ1-2, with 8 bases matching TRBD1. The CDR3 is made up of 15 amino acids. V was pared by 4 bases and J by 6 bases, with 10 bases of the junction left unmatched. Per the germline V gene, CDR1 is MNHNS and CDR2 is SASEGT. The CDR3 loop reads CASSAPTGELDGYTF. In DNA, the CDR3 is TGTGCCAGCAGTGCCCCGACAGGGGAGCTGGATGGCTACACCTTC.

This chain connects TRBV4-3 to TRBJ1-4; no definite D call. V was clipped by 1 base and J by 4 bases, with 7 bases between them. Looked up from germline, CDR1 is LGHNA and CDR2 is YSLEER. CDR3 length: 14 amino acids. The CDR3 loop reads CASSQGQDNEKLFF. CDR3 in DNA: TGCGCCAGCAGCCAAGGTCAGGATAATGAAAAACTGTTTTTT.

This rearrangement joins TRBV5-1 to TRBJ2-1, with D uncertain. Germline lookup yields CDR1 SGHRS and CDR2 YFSETQ. This CDR3 has 14 residues. Trimming stripped 4 bases from V and 5 bases from J, with 13 bases between. This CDR3 reads CASSTQSPDNEQFF. The DNA of the CDR3 is TGCGCCAGCAGCACACAATCCCCAGACAATGAGCAGTTCTTC.

The sample holds a few counts of this clone. The rearrangement uses TRBV7-9 and TRBJ2-3; 7 positions agree with TRBD2. V shed 3 bases, J shed 6 bases, and the junction held 9 bases outside the gene matches. This CDR3 comprises 15 residues. The germline V gene has CDR1 SEHNR and CDR2 FQNEAQ (reference sequence). In nucleotides, the CDR3 is TGTGCCAGCAGCTTTGGCGGGGGTTGGGACGATACGCAGTATTTT. It codes for CASSFGGGWDDTQYF. The entire variable domain, with the rest obtained from reference TRBV7-9 and TRBJ2-3, is as follows: DTGVSQNPRHKITKRGQNVTFRCDPISEHNRLYWYRQTLGQGPEFLTYFQNEAQLEKSRLLSDRFSAERPKGSFSTLEIQRTEQGDSAMYLCASSFGGGWDDTQYFGPGTRLTVL.

This clone has just a few counts. V and J are TRBV18 and TRBJ1-6; 12 bases fit TRBD1. Germline V gene lookup returns CDR1 KGHSH and CDR2 LQKENI. V gave up 3 bases and J gave up 15 bases; unmatched junction bases: 6. This CDR3 region has 14 residues. In DNA form, the CDR3 reads TGTGCCAGCTCACCGGGACAGGGGGCGGAGAACCTCCACTTT. The encoded protein is CASSPGQGAENLHF.

This clone was counted only a few times. The V call is TRBV19, the J call TRBJ2-6; TRBD2 matches at 7 bases. Germline CDR1 and CDR2: LNHDA and SQIVND (reference sequence). The CDR3 has 15 residues. The V segment lost 5 bases and the J segment 15 bases; nucleotides outside the gene matches: 16. CDR3 DNA: TGTGCCAGTAGTTCCCCTGGGCAGCGGGGTCCGGACCTGACTTTC. Translation gives CASSSPGQRGPDLTF. The full variable domain, its missing parts supplied by reference TRBV19 and TRBJ2-6, is DGGITQSPKYLFRKEGQNVTLSCEQNLNHDAMYWYRQDPGQGLRLIYYSQIVNDFQKGDIAEGYSVSREKKESFPLTVTSAQKNPTAFYLCASSSPGQRGPDLTFGAGSRLTVL.

CDR3: CASSLRWGDSPLHF. CDR3 nucleotide sequence: TGTGCCAGCAGCCTCCGATGGGGGGATTCACCCCTCCACTTT. This sequence joins TRBV6-6 and TRBJ1-6, with D possibly matching TRBD1 (5 bases). This CDR3 has 14 amino acids. Germline V gene lookup returns CDR1 MNHNY and CDR2 SVGAGI (reference sequence). Trimming stripped 6 bases from V and 8 bases from J, with 14 bases between.

This chain links TRBV5-6 with TRBJ2-7; D unclear. The CDR3 is made up of 12 amino acids. The germline V and J ends were trimmed by 1 base and 3 bases, with 5 bases remaining between them. The V gene's germline CDR1 is SGHDT and CDR2 YYEEEE. The DNA of the CDR3 is TGTGCCAGCAGCTTGTTAAACTACGAGCAGTACTTC. Translation: CASSLLNYEQYF.

V and J are TRBV7-2 and TRBJ2-2; D gene unclear. Germline assignment: CDR1 SGHTA and CDR2 FQGNSA. This CDR3 region has 14 residues. V lost 1 base and J 0 bases, leaving 3 bases between the germline ends. CDR3 amino acids: CASSLVSNTGELFF. The CDR3 region has the DNA TGTGCCAGCAGCTTAGTGTCGAACACCGGGGAGCTGTTTTTT.

The rearrangement uses TRBV5-4 and TRBJ2-2, with TRBD2 as a possible D gene (6 bases). V was cut by 5 bases and J by 4 bases, with 15 bases left in between. CDR1 SGHNT and CDR2 YYREEE come from the germline V gene (reference sequence). CDR3 length: 15 residues. CDR3 amino acids: CASRQGEASTGELFF. In nucleotides, the CDR3 is TGTGCCAGCAGGCAAGGGGAGGCGAGCACCGGGGAGCTGTTTTTT.

The rearrangement links TRBV7-9 to TRBJ1-1; no clear D. CDR3 length: 13 amino acids. V gave up 1 base and J gave up 8 bases, with 11 bases separating them. Looked up from germline, CDR1 is SEHNR and CDR2 is FQNEAQ (reference sequence). The CDR3: CASSLEARREAFF. The CDR3 bases are TGTGCCAGCAGCTTAGAGGCACGCCGGGAAGCTTTCTTT.